What follows are 27 T cell receptor beta chains derived from one specimen sequenced in a study of Graves' ophthalmopathy and Graves' hyperthyroidism. Researchers took RNA transcripts and amplified TCR beta CDR3 regions from them. First-round RT-PCR with HTBI primers preceded a second-round multiplex PCR. MiXCR, run by TCRdb on the multiplex PCR reads, gives a single entry per CDR3 protein. The sample holds about 660,000 distinct CDR3 sequences, over 40% seen once. Sample: peripheral blood. The receptor source for this set is an adult man with Graves' ophthalmopathy.

For this clonotype: A read error is possible here, since a much larger clone lies one base away. The rearrangement links TRBV7-9 to TRBJ2-7, with 8 positions matching TRBD1. V was pared by 3 bases and J by 5 bases, with 6 bases of the junction left unmatched. This CDR3 spans 14 amino acids. Germline CDR1 and CDR2: SEHNR and FQNEAQ (reference sequence). CDR3 nucleotides: TGTGCCAGCAGCTTTTCTCAGGGGGCCCACGAGCAGTACTTC. It yields the protein CASSFSQGAHEQYF.

This clonotype appeared a few times. V usage is TRBV6-5 and J usage is TRBJ1-5; weak D call: TRBD1 (5 bases). Germline V gene lookup returns CDR1 MNHEY and CDR2 SVGAGI. CDR3 size: 14 residues. Trimming took 2 bases from V and 3 from J, leaving 8 bases between them. The CDR3 loop reads CASSYQGLNQPQHF. For the CDR3, the DNA is TGTGCCAGCAGTTACCAGGGACTCAATCAGCCCCAGCATTTT.

The chain couples TRBV29-1 to TRBJ2-3; TRBD2 agrees at 9 bases. J lost 4 bases, V lost 8 bases, and 13 bases had no gene match. The CDR3 is 15 amino acids. In germline, CDR1 is SQVTM, CDR2 ANQGSEA. The CDR3 protein is CSSVGRSGSSDTQYF. The CDR3 DNA reads as TGCAGCTCCGTTGGTCGTAGCGGGAGTTCAGATACGCAGTATTTT.

The chain employs TRBV27 and TRBJ2-2, with 9 bases that match TRBD2. The CDR3 sequence is 14 residues long. From germline, CDR1 is MNHEY and CDR2 SMNVEV (reference sequence). With 8 bases clipped from V and 5 bases from J, the junction kept 6 bases outside the gene matches. The CDR3 is CASAGLAATGELFF. CDR3 in DNA: TGTGCCAGCGCGGGACTAGCCGCGACCGGGGAGCTGTTTTTT.

The gene calls are TRBV12-3 or TRBV12-4 and TRBJ2-7; D gene uncertain. CDR3 length equals 12 residues. Deletions cut 1 base from V and 5 bases from J, with 6 bases between. The CDR3: CASSLEGHEQYF. As DNA, the CDR3 is TGTGCCAGCAGTTTAGAGGGCCACGAGCAGTACTTC.

This clonotype was seen a handful of times. The J gene is TRBJ2-5, the V gene TRBV7-9, with TRBD1 identical over 10 bases. CDR1 is SEHNR, CDR2 FQNEAQ, per germline (reference sequence). This CDR3 spans 15 amino acids. V lost 4 bases, J lost 4 bases, and 6 bases stayed unmatched. Written as DNA, the CDR3 is TGTGCCAGCAGCTCCCTCGACAGGGGGCTAGAGACCCAGTACTTC. It is translated as CASSSLDRGLETQYF.

This clonotype was recorded many times. The chain links TRBV20-1 to TRBJ2-5; D not certain. Germline CDR1 DFQATT, CDR2 SNEGSKA (reference sequence). The V end lost 0 bases, the J end lost 1 base, and 9 bases lay between the germline ends. This CDR3 spans 14 amino acids. The CDR3 region is CSARDRNTQETQYF. The DNA for the CDR3 is TGCAGTGCTAGAGATCGGAACACCCAAGAGACCCAGTACTTC.

This chain connects TRBV2 to TRBJ1-1, with D uncertain. The CDR3 has 15 residues. V was clipped by 4 bases and J by 1 base, with 13 bases between them. From germline, CDR1 is SNHLY and CDR2 FYNNEI. In nucleotides, the CDR3 is TGTGCCAGCAGTGGACGTTTTATGGGGAACACTGAAGCTTTCTTT. Protein product: CASSGRFMGNTEAFF.

Of note for this clonotype: A much larger clone sits a single nucleotide away, making a read error possible. The chain couples TRBV20-1 to TRBJ1-5, with 7 bases fitting TRBD1. Germline values: CDR1 DFQATT, CDR2 SNEGSKA (reference sequence). Germline trimming cut 6 bases from V and 5 bases from J; bases unmatched to any gene: 7. The CDR3 sequence is 13 residues long. The CDR3 nucleotides read TGCAGTGCGCCACAGGGGAACCATCAGCCCCAGCATTTT. This sequence encodes CSAPQGNHQPQHF.

This clonotype was found many times. This chain connects TRBV9 to TRBJ1-1; D is unclear. Germline V gene lookup returns CDR1 SGDLS and CDR2 YYNGEE. Trimming pared 3 bases from V and 2 bases from J, leaving 8 bases between. The length of the CDR3 is 13 residues. CDR3 loop: CASSDGVNTEAFF. The CDR3 region has the DNA TGTGCCAGCAGCGATGGAGTCAACACTGAAGCTTTCTTT.

As concerns this clonotype: The junction and the germline gene differ at one end; a read error may be behind it. This chain links TRBV2 with TRBJ2-2; possible D gene TRBD2, 6 bases. The CDR3 runs to 15 residues. The V gene's germline CDR1 is SNHLY and CDR2 FYNNEI. The CDR3 DNA is TGTGCCAGCAGGCGTTCTAGCGCGGTACCCAATGAGCAGTTTTTT. It codes for CASRRSSAVPNEQFF.

As regards this clonotype: A much larger clone lies one base from this, so it may be a read error. V gene TRBV9 combines with J gene TRBJ1-1; TRBD1 is a possible D gene (5 bases). This CDR3 spans 14 amino acids. Germline assignment: CDR1 SGDLS and CDR2 YYNGEE. Trimming pared 6 bases from V and 10 bases from J, leaving 22 bases between. The CDR3 region is CASTPRAGSEGAFF. CDR3 nucleotide sequence: TGTGCCAGCACCCCCAGGGCAGGGAGCGAGGGAGCTTTCTTT.

Regarding this clonotype: An end of the junction differs from the germline gene, which may be a read error. The chain couples TRBV10-3 to TRBJ1-5; D call uncertain. The CDR3 runs 12 residues. The germline CDR1 and CDR2 sequences are ENHRY and SYGVKD. In DNA, the CDR3 is TGTGCCAGCAGTTACTCGGAGCAGCCCCAGCATTTT. Translating it yields CASSYSEQPQHF.

This clonotype was recorded at least ten times. DNA of the CDR3: TGTGCCAGCAGTTCCGGGACAGAGAGCGGCTACACCTTC. Amino acid sequence: CASSSGTESGYTF. This sequence joins TRBV12-3 or TRBV12-4 and TRBJ1-2, with 7 positions matching TRBD1. This CDR3 has 13 residues. The trim removed 4 bases at V and 8 bases at J, leaving 7 bases unmatched.

This chain links TRBV10-3 with TRBJ1-1; D gene uncertain. The CDR3 length is 16 residues. Germline V gives CDR1 ENHRY, CDR2 SYGVKD. V lost 3 bases and J 0 bases, leaving 14 bases between the germline ends. The CDR3 spells CAISDQMPLMNTEAFF. As DNA, the CDR3 is TGTGCCATCAGTGACCAGATGCCCCTCATGAACACTGAAGCTTTCTTT.

This clonotype was counted at least ten times. The rearrangement joins TRBV9 to TRBJ1-1; D gene uncertain. Germline loops: CDR1 SGDLS, CDR2 YYNGEE. V was pared by 4 bases and J by 0 bases, with 16 bases between. CDR3 length: 16 amino acids. This CDR3 reads CASSPQSPSLNTEAFF. In DNA, the CDR3 is TGTGCCAGCAGCCCCCAATCCCCCAGTTTGAACACTGAAGCTTTCTTT. The whole variable domain, remainder taken from reference TRBV9 and TRBJ1-1, is DSGVTQTPKHLITATGQRVTLRCSPRSGDLSVYWYQQSLDQGLQFLIQYYNGEERAKGNILERFSAQQFPDLHSELNLSSLELGDSALYFCASSPQSPSLNTEAFFGQGTRLTVV.

A note on this clonotype: It may be a read error: a sequence one base away is much more abundant. The V gene is TRBV10-3, the J gene TRBJ1-2, with 7 bases fitting TRBD1. V trimming: 5 bases; J trimming: 8 bases; junction bases outside the gene matches: 11. The CDR3 is 14 amino acids. Per germline, CDR1 ENHRY and CDR2 SYGVKD. The CDR3 here is CAISYRGMFDGYTF. CDR3 in DNA: TGTGCCATCAGTTACAGGGGTATGTTCGACGGCTACACCTTC.

The rearrangement joins TRBV5-5 to TRBJ2-2; no clear D gene. CDR1 is SGHKS, CDR2 YYEKEE, per germline (reference sequence). V was pared by 7 bases and J by 2 bases, with 9 bases between. This CDR3 has 13 amino acids. For the CDR3, the DNA is TGTGCCAGCGGGTCACGAAACACCGGGGAGCTGTTTTTT. Protein product: CASGSRNTGELFF.

Only a few counts were recorded for this clonotype. This chain uses TRBV7-9 with TRBJ2-3; the D gene is possibly TRBD1 (5 bases). V was trimmed by 5 bases and J by 2 bases, leaving 11 bases between them. CDR1 is SEHNR and CDR2 is FQNEAQ in the germline V gene (reference sequence). The CDR3 is 14 residues long. As DNA, the CDR3 is TGTGCCAGCAGCCCAGGGCACCTCACAGATACGCAGTATTTT. Protein: CASSPGHLTDTQYF.

This clonotype came up many times. V gene TRBV19 combines with J gene TRBJ2-3; D perhaps matches TRBD1 (6 bases). The CDR3 runs to 15 residues. V gave up 5 bases and J gave up 0 bases, with 12 bases separating them. In germline, CDR1 is LNHDA, CDR2 SQIVND (reference sequence). In nucleotides, the CDR3 is TGTGCCAGTAGTCTCCAAGGACAGAGCACAGATACGCAGTATTTT. It yields the protein CASSLQGQSTDTQYF.

The chain carries TRBV7-9 and TRBJ2-7, with 10 positions matching TRBD2. CDR3 length: 15 amino acids. The V segment lost 5 bases and the J segment 6 bases; nucleotides outside the gene matches: 10. Germline CDR1 and CDR2: SEHNR and FQNEAQ (reference sequence). The CDR3 DNA reads TGTGCCAGCAGCCCCAAGCGGGGGGGCTTTGGCGAGCAGTACTTC. As protein: CASSPKRGGFGEQYF.

In DNA form, the CDR3 reads TGTGCCAGCTCACGGGGAGTGGACACTGAAGCTTTCTTT. Translated: CASSRGVDTEAFF. The V and J genes are TRBV5-6 and TRBJ1-1; D not certain. The CDR3 has 13 amino acids. V was trimmed by 7 bases and J by 3 bases, leaving 13 bases between them. Germline V lookup: CDR1 SGHDT, CDR2 YYEEEE.

V gene TRBV10-3 combines with J gene TRBJ2-7, with D possibly being TRBD1 (5 bases). The V end was cut by 3 bases, the J end by 0 bases, with 12 bases between. This CDR3 is 15 amino acids long. Germline V lookup: CDR1 ENHRY, CDR2 SYGVKD. CDR3 sequence: CAISESPDTSYEQYF. The CDR3 bases are TGTGCCATCAGTGAATCCCCGGACACCTCCTACGAGCAGTACTTC.

With regard to this clonotype: With a much larger clone just one base away, this may be a read error. It is likely a read error, because the conserved phenylalanine at the end of the CDR3 is missing. V gene TRBV7-2 combines with J gene TRBJ2-5; 7 nucleotides agree with TRBD2. The CDR3 is 15 residues long. The germline V gene encodes CDR1 SGHTA and CDR2 FQGNSA. The CDR3 is CASSQDGLGAETQYV. The DNA for the CDR3 is TGCGCCAGCAGCCAAGACGGACTAGGAGCGGAGACCCAGTACGTC.

This clonotype was picked up many times. The chain uses TRBV12-3 or TRBV12-4 and TRBJ2-5, with 9 bases fitting TRBD2. After removal of 4 bases from V and 5 bases from J, the junction contained 8 bases not matched to a gene. This CDR3 is 15 amino acids long. The CDR3 DNA sequence: TGTGCCAGCAGTTCCTTTAGCGGGGGAGGGGAGACCCAGTACTTC. Amino acid sequence: CASSSFSGGGETQYF.

This clonotype was seen repeatedly, ten times or more. The V and J genes are TRBV7-2 and TRBJ2-7, with 11 bases that match TRBD2. The J segment lost 2 bases and the V segment lost 1 base, leaving 1 base of the junction unmatched. CDR1 and CDR2 (germline): SGHTA, FQGNSA. This CDR3 region has 15 residues. In DNA, the CDR3 is TGTGCCAGCAGCTTAGTTAGCGGGGGGGCCTACGAGCAGTACTTC. It yields the protein CASSLVSGGAYEQYF.

Ten or more counts support this clonotype. The V gene is TRBV7-2, the J gene TRBJ1-3, with D possibly TRBD1 on 6 matching bases. CDR3 size: 14 residues. The germline CDR1 and CDR2 sequences are SGHTA and FQGNSA. V was shortened by 4 bases and J by 2 bases, with 9 bases between the two germline ends. The chain's CDR3 is CASSSDSTGNTIYF. DNA for the CDR3: TGTGCCAGCAGCTCGGACAGTACTGGAAACACCATATATTTT.